This T cell receptor beta chain was profiled in a study of shared clonotypes between healthy human individuals. Study-level points and caveats: Among non-shared clonotypes, generation probabilities were lower than among those shared by all four donors.

Trimming removed 5 bases from V and 1 base from J; junction bases left unmatched: 0. This CDR3 is 14 amino acids long. CDR1 is KGHSH and CDR2 is LQKENI in the germline V gene. On this clone itself: Its specificity is not known.

A deep-level run was used for the assay. Profiled with immunoSEQ multiplex PCR; TCRdb holds only in-frame clones, not every one. The repertoire holds some 1.4 million clones, with approximately 96% as singletons. The receptor's source is a man aged 25 to 40 in good health. The rearrangement uses TRBV18 and TRBJ2-3; 10 nucleotides line up with TRBD2. The sequenced sample consisted of naive CD4+ T cells sorted from blood. Documented subset: CD45RA+ positively selected. CDR3 coding DNA: TGTGCCAGCTCAGGGACTAGCGGCACAGATACGCAGTATTTT. This gives the protein CASSGTSGTDTQYF.